This T cell receptor beta chain was recovered during a study of cytomegalovirus exposure and HLA in healthy donors listed by TCRdb under 2017. About the full investigation: According to an earlier analysis of a few hundred of the donors, about 179 million T cells yielded some 110 million unique TCR beta sequences and approximately 300 Gb of sequence data. Typing coverage differed by locus: A, B, C, DRB1 and DQB1 were typed in roughly 620-630 donors, DQA1 in 500 to 550, DPA1 in 600 to 610, and DPB1 in just under 490. Alongside the repertoire data, information on donor age, sex, ethnicity and CMV serostatus was compiled. Class I and class II HLA loci were covered by the typing at four-digit resolution. The study aimed to test whether cataloging public T cell receptors could reveal signatures of past pathogen exposure. In addition to the first cohort of around 670 subjects, a separate validation cohort of 130 or so different subjects was used. In the later analysis, no new phenotypic data were used to find candidate immune exposures; instead, reliance was placed on TCR beta sequences and their occurrence across donors. To study patterns of TCR occurrence, a later analysis re-analyzed previously published TCR beta repertoires from 666 donors and added high-resolution HLA genotyping. Across around 400 genotyped donors of the cohort, an average of about 250,000 unique TCR beta nucleotide sequences per donor were sequenced, and 15% to 20% of those sequences were non-productive. An earlier analysis of around 640 of the donors used high-throughput TCR beta sequencing to judge whether each TCR beta V gene segment behaved as functional or pseudogenic. A later genetic analysis took genome-wide SNP genotypes for about three fifths of the roughly 700 donors and used that subset as a discovery cohort. The study combined high-throughput TCR immunosequencing, statistical association of individual TCRs with disease status, and machine learning to predict cytomegalovirus infection status. Of the roughly 400 genotyped donors, over 70% fell in the genetic ancestry cluster associated with self-reported Caucasian donors. Four to six DR-DQ haplotypes were handled as single units for association and clustering, since linkage in the cohort was strong. Roughly 300 gigabases of sequencing data and around 85 million unique TCR sequences made up an early release that covered under 750 HLA-typed donors. Using immunosequencing, the study profiled T cell repertoires from some 670 subjects and related those repertoires to cytomegalovirus serostatus. Every repertoire in the discovery cohort had been generated on one and the same sequencing platform. What the study reported, not specific to this receptor: The cohort was sequenced for TCR beta chains only, and without alpha or paired-chain data the features that could be detected were limited. The presence/absence analyses assumed that sequencing depth was roughly uniform across donors, and that assumption may not be true. Most TCR sequences were seen in very few donors, while some public TCRs were found in many individuals. The earlier analysis of approximately 540 of the donors excluded fewer than 20 rarely observed V segments, including chromosome 9 orphons, because counts were too low. Most CMV-associated TCR beta chains appeared to be HLA-restricted in a later analysis, and the HLA associations seemed to be driven largely by CMV exposure. A cluster of highly shared sequence variants was judged likely to represent a technical artifact of the sequencing pipeline. A few of the identified cytomegalovirus-associated TCR beta chains were confirmed in vitro to be specific for cytomegalovirus antigens. In a later genetic analysis, a missense DCLRE1C variant was associated with V-gene and J-gene trimming of TCR beta chains, and the association was replicated in an independent cohort. A further reported finding was that TCR beta sequences accurately predicted the HLA-A and HLA-B alleles for most subjects in the first cohort. In a later analysis, several top co-occurrence clusters were reported to appear linked to parvovirus B19, influenza, CMV and Epstein-Barr virus. In an earlier analysis of about 600 of the donors, most TCR beta V segments appeared in productive rearrangements about 87% or about 30% of the time, broadly matching IMGT annotations. A later analysis found that TCR association rates varied across HLA loci, with DRB1 alleles showing the most associated TCRs and HLA-C alleles the fewest. The classifier was reported to diagnose cytomegalovirus status with high specificity and sensitivity in both the original cohort and the validation cohort. When HLA alleles, especially DR and DQ, strongly co-occurred, attributing TCR associations to individual alleles was difficult. Compared with the approximately 670-donor mean, donors in an Asian-associated ancestry cluster had fewer N-insertions in productive TCRs, according to a later genetic analysis. In a later analysis, HLA-associated TCR beta chains were found to be more clonally expanded and to have lower generation probabilities than equally common non-associated chains. According to the authors, the approach could potentially be generalized to other disease states and immunological phenotypes. For the cohort, immune exposure information was limited to CMV serostatus. In a later analysis, around 17,000 TCR beta sequences were associated with specific HLA alleles at a false discovery rate of 0.05. Because some donors lacked HLA typing at each locus, the association tests relied only on the typed subset. In the study, 150 to 200 TCR beta chains were listed as associated with cytomegalovirus. Some IMGT-functional V segments, including TRBV6-2 and TRBV6-3, could not be distinguished by the 87-base-pair reads and were therefore excluded. Linkage disequilibrium might explain the correlated functional status among segregating V segments, but an unknown experimental factor could not be ruled out.

The CDR3, from cysteine to phenylalanine, totals 16 residues. The kept DNA is CDR3 alone, 48 bases in frame from the first base. V loses 1 base at its end and J loses 1 base; junction bases beyond the gene matches: 7. The germline V gene sets CDR1 to SGHRS and CDR2 to YFSETQ. The library was made by the immunoSEQ multiplex PCR assay. For the multiplex PCR, a mixture combining 60 forward primers for TCR Vbeta segments and 13 reverse primers for TCR Jbeta segments was used. Amplification of the CDR3 region of rearranged TCR beta genes was performed with a multiplex PCR assay on genomic DNA. The Illumina HiSeq System was used to sequence the amplified TCR beta libraries as 87-base-pair reads. The original pipeline was this. A later analysis counted approximately 76 million unique TCR beta chains across the 666 repertoires, and some 12 million of these chains were shared by at least two donors. To remove PCR and sequencing errors, raw reads were error-corrected and collapsed into unique sequences using a nearest-neighbor algorithm that merged closely related sequences. To assign V, D and J gene segments, CDR3 sequences were aligned to IMGT reference sequences. Each retained sequence needed at least a six-nucleotide match to both a V gene segment and a J gene segment. A rearrangement was called productive if the CDR3 had no stop codons and remained in frame with V and J, and every other rearrangement was called non-productive. Following IMGT convention, CDR3 was defined as the stretch from the second conserved V-encoded cysteine up to the conserved J-encoded phenylalanine. Sequences without an unambiguous match to a single V gene segment were excluded from the earlier analysis of 500 to 700 of the donors. An earlier analysis of approximately 590 of the donors called V segments functional above 56.7% productive rearrangements and segregating when the between-donor standard deviation exceeded 5%. To diagnose cytomegalovirus status from the catalog of TCR beta chain sequences, a statistical classification framework was built. A later analysis assigned V and J genes by comparing TCR nucleotide sequences with IMGT/GENE-DB human TR gene sequences. Using the TCRdist pipeline, a later analysis assigned CDR3 sequences along with most-parsimonious VDJ recombination scenarios. A later analysis defined each TCR beta chain by its CDR3 amino acid sequence plus V-gene family, and excluded reads lacking a unique V-gene family. A later analysis removed over 500 highly shared, low-generation-probability nucleotide sequences to deal with suspected cross-contamination and a sequencing artifact. A later analysis calculated a clonal expansion index for each public chain from normalized within-repertoire ranks of inferred template counts. Generation probabilities in a later analysis came from a VDJ recombination model fitted to out-of-frame rearrangements, and those results were checked against IGoR. A later analysis scored TCR-TCR, TCR-HLA and TCR-CMV co-occurrence with hypergeometric tests, applying a repertoire-size bias correction to TCR pairs. A later analysis estimated false discovery rates by permuting HLA or CMV assignments 20 times. In a later analysis, co-occurring TCRs were grouped using DBSCAN, and TCRdist sequence similarity was added for clustering within HLA-allele-positive subsets. Repertoires with fewer than 30,000 or more than 120,000 public chains were left out of co-occurrence clustering, as were four to six repertoires with anomalous nucleotide sharing. The clones in this table, taken by TCRdb from immuneACCESS, are in-frame only. Not every clone is retained; where verified, under half of the shortfall comes from an unresolved V gene, and the cause of the rest is unknown. For V, J and clone size, that table is used; D and trimming come from the DNA. The sample table shows 85,000 to 120,000 clones, and 63% are seen once. The top ten constitute about 4.9% of the sample.

In total, 666 healthy bone marrow donors made up the cohort. At the time of sampling, all cohort members were nominally healthy, though unrecorded immune exposures were likely present. Of the roughly 720 cohort members, roughly 300 had positive CMV serostatus and about 330 had negative CMV serostatus, and CMV serostatus was not recorded for the donor. A peripheral blood sample was provided by each donor, and peripheral blood mononuclear cells were used for TCR beta sequencing. The Qiagen DNeasy Blood Extraction Kit was used to extract genomic DNA from the blood cell samples. On this clone itself: The antigen it recognizes is unknown. No much larger clonotype is one base removed from it; base qualities were not supplied.

Sequencing was carried out using PBMCs. The sequence was obtained from a human donor in good health. The chain is made from TRBV5-1 and TRBJ1-1, and TRBD1 aligns with 7 junction nucleotides. Here is the DNA: TGCGCCAGCAGCTTGATAGTGGGGACAGAGAACACTGAAGCTTTCTTT. This gives the protein CASSLIVGTENTEAFF.